The rows below give T cell receptor beta chains drawn from one sample of a study of response to subunit inactivated influenza vaccine. A single record per CDR3 protein comes from TCRdb applying MiXCR to the RT-PCR reads. Among roughly 650,000 distinct CDR3 sequences listed, 12% to 15% were seen once. Sequencing used PBMCs from blood, obtained roughly 2 weeks before vaccination. The receptors originated from a man aged 50 to 60 who received an inactivated influenza vaccine. Both conserved end residues are part of each CDR3.

J: TRBJ2-7; V: TRBV30; CDR3: CAWSNVEDRGYHEQYF
J: TRBJ2-1; V: TRBV20-1; CDR3: CSDRPRGGYRGEQFF
J: TRBJ2-7; V: TRBV5-1; CDR3: CASSLPGSKPLGEQYF
J: TRBJ2-2; V: TRBV10-3; CDR3: CAISGTGNTGELFF
J: TRBJ1-1; V: TRBV12-3/TRBV12-4; CDR3: CASSLSQGLTEAFF
J: TRBJ2-7; V: TRBV3-1; CDR3: CASSHTSGSFYEQYF
J: TRBJ2-6; V: TRBV29-1; CDR3: CSVEVRDRVGSGANVLTF
J: TRBJ2-1; V: TRBV29-1; CDR3: CGQPGLAGYLNEQFF
J: TRBJ2-1; V: TRBV20-1; CDR3: CSARRRDTHEQFF
J: TRBJ2-1; V: TRBV28; CDR3: CASTMGTLYNEQFF